This passage covers 24 T cell receptor beta chains from one sample sequenced in a study of CD8+ T cells in alopecia areata. cDNA reverse transcribed from extracted RNA served as the sequencing template. Produced via immunoSEQ multiplex PCR; TCRdb's table is partial and in-frame only. Of over 100,000 clones listed, approximately 49% were seen once; the top ten hold 18%. This sample comprised CD8+ T cells sorted from blood, obtained at week 0. The receptors here all came from a human donor with alopecia areata.

This clone appeared a few times. The chain combines TRBV6-5 with TRBJ2-1; D is tentatively TRBD1 or TRBD2 (6 bases each). The CDR3 consists of 11 residues. The V end was cut by 1 base, the J end by 13 bases, with 8 bases between. Germline CDR1 is MNHEY and CDR2 is SVGAGI. DNA for the CDR3: TGTGCCAGCAGTTACTTCGGGGGCCAGTTCTTC. Translated, it gives CASSYFGGQFF.

This clone came up once. The chain recombines TRBV29-1 with TRBJ2-2, with D maybe TRBD2 (6 bases). V was shortened by 3 bases and J by 3 bases, with 14 bases between the two germline ends. The germline V gene encodes CDR1 SQVTM and CDR2 ANQGSEA. This CDR3 comprises 15 residues. This CDR3 is CSVDSAGTDTGELFF. The CDR3 bases are TGCAGCGTTGATTCCGCGGGGACCGACACCGGGGAGCTGTTTTTT.

This sequence joins TRBV5-6 and TRBJ2-7; D gene unclear. The V gene's germline CDR1 is SGHDT and CDR2 YYEEEE. Between the trimmed V and J ends, which lost 1 base and 3 bases, there was a span of 11 bases. The CDR3 sequence is 14 residues long. Here the CDR3 DNA reads TGTGCCAGCAGCTTGTCTGGGGAACACTACGAGCAGTACTTC. It encodes CASSLSGEHYEQYF.

About this clone: At the DNA level, this CDR3 is encoded by other sequences in the same sample as well. The rearrangement links TRBV29-1 to TRBJ1-2, with D unresolved. CDR1 is SQVTM, CDR2 ANQGSEA, per germline. V was trimmed by 5 bases and J by 0 bases, leaving 10 bases between them. The CDR3 runs to 13 residues. CDR3 sequence reads: CSVFLTPNYGYTF. The CDR3 coding sequence is TGCAGCGTTTTCTTAACACCTAACTATGGCTACACCTTC.

In this sample, this clone turned up a few times. CDR3 in DNA: TGTGCCATCCCCGAAGGGCCCGATACGCAGTATTTT. Its translation: CAIPEGPDTQYF. J is TRBJ2-3 and V is TRBV7-9; D gene ambiguous. Germline V gene data show CDR1 as SEHNR and CDR2 as FQNEAQ (reference sequence). V lost 10 bases to trimming and J lost 6 bases, with 14 bases between them. The CDR3 consists of 12 residues. The full variable domain, completed using reference TRBV7-9 and TRBJ2-3, is DTGVSQNPRHKITKRGQNVTFRCDPISEHNRLYWYRQTLGQGPEFLTYFQNEAQLEKSRLLSDRFSAERPKGSFSTLEIQRTEQGDSAMYLCAIPEGPDTQYFGPGTRLTVL.

V and J are TRBV19 and TRBJ1-1, with a possible D match to TRBD1 (5 bases). The germline gives CDR1 LNHDA, CDR2 SQIVND (reference sequence). V was shortened by 3 bases and J by 3 bases, with 8 bases between the two germline ends. The CDR3 spans 13 residues. The DNA for the CDR3 is TGTGCCAGTAGTATTGGGGGTTACACTGAAGCTTTCTTT. Residues: CASSIGGYTEAFF. The variable domain in full, completed from reference TRBV19 and TRBJ1-1, reads DGGITQSPKYLFRKEGQNVTLSCEQNLNHDAMYWYRQDPGQGLRLIYYSQIVNDFQKGDIAEGYSVSREKKESFPLTVTSAQKNPTAFYLCASSIGGYTEAFFGQGTRLTVV.

With regard to this clone: Mismatch with germline at one junction end may stem from a read error. This CDR3 is CASSLGFGASSSYNEQFF. CDR3 bases: TGTGCCAGCAGTTTAGGGTTCGGGGCTTCGAGCTCCTACAATGAGCAGTTCTTC. The chain is built from TRBV7-2 and TRBJ2-1, with D perhaps TRBD1 or TRBD2 (5 bases each). Germline CDR1 is SGHTA and CDR2 is FQGNSA. This CDR3 is built from 18 residues.

This clone showed up just a few times. V gene TRBV30 combines with J gene TRBJ2-1; TRBD2 agrees at 12 bases. The V gene's germline CDR1 is GTSNPN and CDR2 SVGIG (reference sequence). The CDR3 is made up of 15 amino acids. V was clipped by 3 bases and J by 4 bases; unmatched bases: 4. Here the CDR3 DNA reads TGTGCCTGGAGCGAACTAGCGGGGGGTTACAATGAGCAGTTCTTC. Translating gives CAWSELAGGYNEQFF.

V usage is TRBV9 and J usage is TRBJ1-1, with D perhaps matching TRBD1 (5 bases). This CDR3 is built from 15 residues. The V end lost 3 bases, the J end lost 1 base, and 13 bases lay between the germline ends. Germline loops: CDR1 SGDLS, CDR2 YYNGEE. In DNA, the CDR3 is TGTGCCAGCAGCGAAGGCGTGGGGGAGAACACTGAAGCTTTCTTT. Translating gives CASSEGVGENTEAFF.

The rearrangement links TRBV6-1 to TRBJ2-7; TRBD1 aligns across 8 bases. Germline loops: CDR1 MNHNS, CDR2 SASEGT. J gave up 0 bases and V 3 bases, and 7 bases lay outside the gene matches. This CDR3 is built from 16 residues. DNA for the CDR3: TGTGCCAGCAGTGAGCCCCGGGACAGGCCCTCCTACGAGCAGTACTTC. Translated, it gives CASSEPRDRPSYEQYF.

The chain joins TRBV4-1 to TRBJ2-6; D unresolved. Per the germline V gene, CDR1 is MGHRA and CDR2 is YSYEKL. The V and J ends lost 7 bases and 1 base respectively, with 11 bases between them. The CDR3 loop spans 15 amino acids. CDR3 bases: TGCGCCAGCACTATCAGCCCTTCTGGGGCCAACGTCCTGACTTTC. Its translation: CASTISPSGANVLTF.

This chain connects TRBV15 to TRBJ2-3, with D maybe TRBD2 (6 bases). V gave up 5 bases and J gave up 6 bases, with 9 bases separating them. Germline CDR1 LNHNV, CDR2 YYDKDF (reference sequence). This CDR3 is built from 12 residues. The CDR3 region is CATSRGTDTQYF. The CDR3 DNA is TGTGCCACCAGCCGCGGGACCGATACGCAGTATTTT.

This clone occurred a few times. The V gene is TRBV13, the J gene TRBJ2-3; D ambiguous. The CDR3 consists of 16 residues. The V gene lost 5 bases and the J gene lost 2 bases, with 17 bases spanning the gap. Germline lookup yields CDR1 PRHDT and CDR2 FYEKMQ (reference sequence). The CDR3 sequence: CASSPMLVGYTDTQYF. The CDR3 region has the DNA TGTGCCAGCAGCCCGATGTTAGTAGGATACACAGATACGCAGTATTTT. The variable domain in full, with the rest retrieved from reference TRBV13 and TRBJ2-3, is AAGVIQSPRHLIKEKRETATLKCYPIPRHDTVYWYQQGPGQDPQFLISFYEKMQSDKGSIPDRFSAQQFSDYHSELNMSSLELGDSALYFCASSPMLVGYTDTQYFGPGTRLTVL.

Only a few counts were recorded for this clone. The V call is TRBV21-1, the J call TRBJ1-5. TRBV21-1 is described as a pseudogene. The CDR3 spans 16 residues. The CDR3 here is CASTGRSTYSNQPQHF. CDR3 bases: TGTGCCAGTACGGGACGTAGTACTTATAGCAATCAGCCCCAGCATTTT.

This clone was seen a few times. The rearrangement uses TRBV10-3 and TRBJ1-5; 8 bases match TRBD1. Germline CDR1 and CDR2: ENHRY and SYGVKD. The CDR3 contains 13 residues. Germline trimming cut 7 bases from V and 7 bases from J; bases unmatched to any gene: 6. Here the CDR3 reads CAITQGAGQPQHF. Here the CDR3 DNA reads TGTGCCATCACCCAGGGGGCTGGGCAGCCCCAGCATTTT.

This clone was seen only a few times. The rearrangement joins TRBV27 to TRBJ2-2; perhaps TRBD2 as D (5 bases). CDR3 length: 12 residues. Germline V gene sequence: CDR1 MNHEY, CDR2 SMNVEV (reference sequence). The ends were cut back, 8 bases at V and 7 bases at J, with 11 bases in the middle. The CDR3: CASVGEVGELFF. In DNA form, the CDR3 reads TGTGCCAGCGTCGGGGAAGTCGGGGAGCTGTTTTTT.

The rearrangement joins TRBV7-6 to TRBJ2-2; D remains unclear. CDR1 and CDR2 from the germline V gene are SGHVS and FNYEAQ. This CDR3 is built from 12 residues. Trimming removed 1 base at V and 6 bases at J, with 3 bases between. CDR3 sequence reads: CASSLVPGELFF. As DNA, the CDR3 is TGTGCCAGCAGCTTAGTTCCCGGGGAGCTGTTTTTT.

The chain is built from TRBV4-1 and TRBJ1-6, with 8 bases that match TRBD1. The CDR3 contains 13 residues. The germline V gene encodes CDR1 MGHRA and CDR2 YSYEKL. Unmatched junction bases numbered 2, after V lost 5 bases and J lost 8 bases. The CDR3 DNA follows: TGCGCCAGCAGCTACAGGGGGGATTCACCCCTCCACTTT. This translates into CASSYRGDSPLHF.

This clone is labeled as medium-sized. J is TRBJ2-3 and V is TRBV6-4, with a possible D match to TRBD2 (6 bases). The V gene lost 3 bases and the J gene lost 0 bases, with 7 bases spanning the gap. Germline CDR1 is MRHNA and CDR2 is SNTAGT. The CDR3 runs 14 residues. As DNA, the CDR3 is TGTGCCAGCAGTGAGCGGGGTAGCACAGATACGCAGTATTTT. Translated, it gives CASSERGSTDTQYF.

This clone appeared a few times. The chain is built from TRBV15 and TRBJ2-5, with D maybe TRBD1 (6 bases). From germline, CDR1 is LNHNV and CDR2 YYDKDF (reference sequence). V was cut by 0 bases and J by 4 bases, with 12 bases left in between. CDR3 length equals 15 residues. As DNA, the CDR3 is TGTGCCACCAGCAGAGATCGAGGGGGACCAGAGACCCAGTACTTC. The encoded protein is CATSRDRGGPETQYF.

This clone was picked up one time. This chain uses TRBV5-6 with TRBJ2-7; 8 nucleotides match TRBD1. Germline loops: CDR1 SGHDT, CDR2 YYEEEE. This CDR3 contains 17 residues. V was pared by 0 bases and J by 4 bases, with 12 bases of the junction left unmatched. CDR3 sequence (DNA): TGTGCCAGCAGCTTGGGAATGTCAGGGGGCGAAGTATACGAGCAGTACTTC. Its protein product is CASSLGMSGGEVYEQYF.

This clone was counted between two and nine times. The chain carries TRBV27 and TRBJ2-7, with TRBD1 identical over 7 bases. With V trimmed by 3 bases and J by 1 base, 3 bases remained unmatched. Germline CDR1 is MNHEY and CDR2 is SMNVEV (reference sequence). The CDR3 loop spans 14 amino acids. DNA for the CDR3: TGTGCCAGCAGTTTTGGACAGGCATCCTACGAGCAGTACTTC. Amino acid sequence: CASSFGQASYEQYF.

This clone was observed once. The chain couples TRBV9 to TRBJ1-1; D not certain. This CDR3 is 14 amino acids long. V lost 4 bases, J lost 3 bases, and 13 bases lay in between. CDR1 and CDR2 (germline): SGDLS, YYNGEE. CDR3 coding DNA: TGTGCCAGCAGCCCACTGCCGCGGGACACTGAAGCTTTCTTT. This gives the protein CASSPLPRDTEAFF.

The V call is TRBV7-2, the J call TRBJ2-7, with D possibly being TRBD2 (5 bases). The germline gives CDR1 SGHTA, CDR2 FQGNSA. Deletions cut 3 bases from V and 7 bases from J, with 7 bases between. CDR3 length: 11 amino acids. The CDR3 sequence is CASSLGAEQYF. The CDR3 coding sequence is TGTGCCAGCAGCTTGGGAGCGGAGCAGTACTTC.